This T cell receptor beta chain was recorded in a study of shared clonotypes between healthy human individuals. Within Nashville, Tennessee resided all donors, each a Caucasian adult. The data were produced by immunoSEQ multiplex PCR, yet TCRdb's version contains in-frame clones alone and is incomplete. The sample has around 1,100,000 clones; approximately 80% are singletons. A single count supports this clone. Sequences were obtained from memory CD4+ T cells from PBMCs. As to subset: CD45RA-negative fraction. This TCR came from a man aged 18 to 30 in good health. Some clones in this sample may be carry-over from other donors' samples.

CDR3 DNA: TGTGCCTGGAGTGCTACTAGCCCAGACAATGAGCAGTTCTTC. This codes for CAWSATSPDNEQFF. The gene calls are TRBV30 and TRBJ2-1, with D perhaps matching TRBD2 (6 bases). The germline V gene encodes CDR1 GTSNPN and CDR2 SVGIG (reference sequence). With 1 base removed from V and 5 bases from J, the gap between germline ends came to 12 bases. The CDR3 has 14 residues.